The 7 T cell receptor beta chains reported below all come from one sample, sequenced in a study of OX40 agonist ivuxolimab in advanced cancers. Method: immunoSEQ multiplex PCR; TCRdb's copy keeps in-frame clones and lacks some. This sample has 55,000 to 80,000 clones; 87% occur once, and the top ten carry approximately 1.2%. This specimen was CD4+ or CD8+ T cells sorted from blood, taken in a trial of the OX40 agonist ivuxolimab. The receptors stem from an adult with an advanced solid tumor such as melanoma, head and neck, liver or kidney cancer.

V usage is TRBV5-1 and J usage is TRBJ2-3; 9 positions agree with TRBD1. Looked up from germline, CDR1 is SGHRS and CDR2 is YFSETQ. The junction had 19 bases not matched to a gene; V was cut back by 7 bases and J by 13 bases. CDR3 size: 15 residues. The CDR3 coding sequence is TGCGCCAGCGCCCGGATTGACAGGGGGAAGAGTGGGGAGTATTTT. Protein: CASARIDRGKSGEYF. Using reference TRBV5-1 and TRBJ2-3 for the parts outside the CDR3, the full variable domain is KAGVTQTPRYLIKTRGQQVTLSCSPISGHRSVSWYQQTPGQGLQFLFEYFSETQRNKGNFPGRFSGRQFSNSRSEMNVSTLELGDSALYLCASARIDRGKSGEYFGPGTRLTVL.

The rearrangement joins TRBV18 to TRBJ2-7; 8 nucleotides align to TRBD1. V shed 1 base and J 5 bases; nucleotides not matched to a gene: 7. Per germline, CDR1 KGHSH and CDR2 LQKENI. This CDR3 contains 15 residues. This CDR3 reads CASSPQADRANEQYF. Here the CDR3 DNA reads TGTGCCAGCTCACCACAAGCGGACAGGGCTAACGAGCAGTACTTC.

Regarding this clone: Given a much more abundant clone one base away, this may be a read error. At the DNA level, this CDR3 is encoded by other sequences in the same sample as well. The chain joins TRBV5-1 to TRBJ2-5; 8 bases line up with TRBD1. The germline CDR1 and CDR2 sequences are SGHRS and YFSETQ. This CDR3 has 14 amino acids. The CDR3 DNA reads TGCGCCAGCAGCTGGGGGACAGGACAAGAGACCCAATACTTC. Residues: CASSWGTGQETQYF.

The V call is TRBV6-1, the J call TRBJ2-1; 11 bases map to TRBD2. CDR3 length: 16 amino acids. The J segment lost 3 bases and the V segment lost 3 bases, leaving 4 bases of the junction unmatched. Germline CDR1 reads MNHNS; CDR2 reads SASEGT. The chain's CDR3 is CASSDATSGDYNEQFF. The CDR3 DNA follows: TGTGCCAGCAGTGACGCGACTAGCGGGGACTACAATGAGCAGTTCTTC.

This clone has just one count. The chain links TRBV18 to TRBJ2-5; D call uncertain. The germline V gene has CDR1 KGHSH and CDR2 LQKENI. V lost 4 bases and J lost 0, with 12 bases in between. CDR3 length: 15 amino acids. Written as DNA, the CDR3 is TGTGCCAGCTCACGAACTTTGGGCAACCAAGAGACCCAGTACTTC. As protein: CASSRTLGNQETQYF.

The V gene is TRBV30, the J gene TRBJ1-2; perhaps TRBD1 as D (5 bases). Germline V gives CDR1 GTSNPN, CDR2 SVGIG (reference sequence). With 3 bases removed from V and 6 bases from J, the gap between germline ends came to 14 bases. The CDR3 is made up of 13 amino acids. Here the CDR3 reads CAWSAGLRDGYTF. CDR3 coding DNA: TGTGCCTGGAGCGCAGGGTTGAGGGATGGCTACACCTTC.

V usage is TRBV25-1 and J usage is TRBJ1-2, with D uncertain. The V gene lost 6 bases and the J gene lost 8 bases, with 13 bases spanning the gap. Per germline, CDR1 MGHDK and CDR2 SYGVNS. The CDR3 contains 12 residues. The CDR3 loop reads CASRAQVGGYTF. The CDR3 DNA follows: TGTGCCAGCAGGGCACAAGTGGGAGGCTACACCTTC.